Listed below are T cell receptor beta chains from one sample, sequenced in a study of Ad26.COV2.S vaccination and SARS-CoV-2 variants. The protocol was immunoSEQ multiplex PCR, while the TCRdb copy is restricted to in-frame clones and leaves out a portion. The data contain 400,000 to 450,000 clones, around 90% of them singletons. Material: peripheral blood, obtained in a trial of Ad26.COV2.S vaccine versus placebo. Receptors were obtained from a person between 18 and 59 years old who received the Ad26.COV2.S COVID-19 vaccine or a placebo. Both conserved end residues are part of each CDR3.

TRBJ2-5	TRBV5-1	CASSLARLAGRTETQYF
TRBJ2-1	TRBV5-8	CASSHKGTVYNEQFF
TRBJ2-3	TRBV28	CASTSLPNTQYF
TRBJ1-2	TRBV5-4	CASSLGVGQHYGYTF
TRBJ2-7	TRBV12-3/TRBV12-4	CASSLAGVYEQYF
TRBJ2-5	TRBV11-2	CASSLRSSGHQETQYF
TRBJ1-4	TRBV19	CASKGQSYNEKLFF
TRBJ2-1	TRBV6-2/TRBV6-3	CASSSRGWGNEQFF
TRBJ2-1	TRBV28	CASSPGGSYNEQFF
TRBJ2-5	TRBV2	CASSLQGLKETQYF
TRBJ2-6	TRBV6-5	CASSIRGLGANVLTF
TRBJ1-5	TRBV28	CASSSDSDSNQPQHF
TRBJ2-7	TRBV7-9	CASTGTGYEQYF
TRBJ1-2	TRBV12-3/TRBV12-4	CASSSTYYGYTF
TRBJ1-1	TRBV2	CASSGGGGLNTEAFF
TRBJ2-7	TRBV6-5	CASSQLGAYEQYF
TRBJ2-3	TRBV30	CAWSPGTSGRRDTQYF
TRBJ1-1	TRBV6-6	CASSYAGEAWYAFF
TRBJ2-7	TRBV4-1	CASSLTGVGYEQYF
TRBJ2-1	TRBV11-3	CASSGLAGGGNEQFF